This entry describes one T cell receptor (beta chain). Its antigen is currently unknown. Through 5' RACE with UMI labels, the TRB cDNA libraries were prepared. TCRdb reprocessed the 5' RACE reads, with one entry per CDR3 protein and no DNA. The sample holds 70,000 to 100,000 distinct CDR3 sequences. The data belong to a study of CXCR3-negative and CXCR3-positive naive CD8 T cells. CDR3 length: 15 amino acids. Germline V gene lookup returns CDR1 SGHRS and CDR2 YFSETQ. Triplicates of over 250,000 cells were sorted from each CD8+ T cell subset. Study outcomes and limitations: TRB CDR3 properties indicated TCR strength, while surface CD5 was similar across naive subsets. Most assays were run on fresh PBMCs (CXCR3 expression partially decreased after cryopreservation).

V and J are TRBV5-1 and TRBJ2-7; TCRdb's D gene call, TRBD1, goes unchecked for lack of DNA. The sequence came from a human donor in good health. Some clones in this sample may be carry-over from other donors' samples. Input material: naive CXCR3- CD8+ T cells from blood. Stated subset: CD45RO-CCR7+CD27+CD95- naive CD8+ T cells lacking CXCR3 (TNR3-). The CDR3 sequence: CASSRGAISSYEQYF.